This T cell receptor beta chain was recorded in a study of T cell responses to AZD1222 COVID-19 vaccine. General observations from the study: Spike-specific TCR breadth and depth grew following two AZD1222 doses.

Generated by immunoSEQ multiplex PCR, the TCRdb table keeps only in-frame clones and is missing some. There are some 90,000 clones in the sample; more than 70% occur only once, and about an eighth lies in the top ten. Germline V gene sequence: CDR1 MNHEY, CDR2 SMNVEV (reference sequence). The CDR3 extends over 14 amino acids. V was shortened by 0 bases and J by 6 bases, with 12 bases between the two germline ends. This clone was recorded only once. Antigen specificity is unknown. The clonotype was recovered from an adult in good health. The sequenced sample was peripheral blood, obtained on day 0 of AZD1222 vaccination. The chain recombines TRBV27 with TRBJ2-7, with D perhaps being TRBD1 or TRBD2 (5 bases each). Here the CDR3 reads CASSLSRGESEQYF. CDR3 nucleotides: TGTGCCAGCAGTTTATCCCGAGGGGAGTCCGAGCAGTACTTC.